The 30 T cell receptor beta chains below come from one sample, sequenced in a study of early T cells in non-severe SARS-CoV-2 infection. TCRdb fed the 5' RACE reads into MiXCR, producing one record per CDR3 protein. The table includes just under 90,000 distinct CDR3 sequences, around 14% detected once. What was sequenced was whole blood. The source is an adult who was a healthcare worker with PCR-confirmed SARS-CoV-2 infection or an uninfected control (not recorded which).

This clonotype was seen a handful of times. This rearrangement joins TRBV7-8 to TRBJ1-5; tentative D call: TRBD1 (5 bases). Between the trimmed V and J ends, which lost 5 bases and 3 bases, there was a span of 14 bases. The germline V gene has CDR1 SGHVS and CDR2 FQNEAQ. This CDR3 has 15 residues. The CDR3 DNA reads TGTGCCAGCAGCCGGGGGGAATTTAACAATCAGCCCCAGCATTTT. It yields the protein CASSRGEFNNQPQHF.

In this sample, this clonotype turned up a few times. This chain joins TRBV7-9 and TRBJ1-1; D is ambiguous. Germline-derived CDR1 and CDR2 are SEHNR and FQNEAQ (reference sequence). This CDR3 has 14 amino acids. Trimming removed 0 bases at V and 3 bases at J, with 8 bases between. This CDR3 is CASSLARSDTEAFF. The CDR3 DNA sequence: TGTGCCAGCAGCTTAGCGAGGAGCGACACTGAAGCTTTCTTT.

This clonotype was counted a few times. The chain links TRBV7-2 to TRBJ2-5; 9 nucleotides match TRBD1. After removal of 5 bases from V and 1 base from J, the junction contained 5 bases not matched to a gene. CDR1 is SGHTA, CDR2 FQGNSA, per germline. The CDR3 sequence is 15 residues long. CDR3 DNA: TGTGCCAGCAGCCAGGGACAGGGCCCCCAAGAGACCCAGTACTTC. This gives the protein CASSQGQGPQETQYF.

V usage is TRBV7-7 and J usage is TRBJ2-1, with 9 bases lining up with TRBD2. The CDR3 runs to 15 residues. The ends lost 5 bases at V and 4 bases at J; junction bases unmatched: 6. CDR1 and CDR2 from the germline V gene are SSHAT and FNYEAQ (reference sequence). CDR3 residues: CASSPLAGSYNEQFF. The CDR3 DNA reads as TGTGCCAGCAGCCCTCTAGCGGGGTCTTACAATGAGCAGTTCTTC.

In its sample, this clonotype was seen a few times. This chain uses TRBV12-3 or TRBV12-4 with TRBJ2-7; TRBD1 agrees at 7 bases. With V trimmed by 2 bases and J by 5 bases, 3 bases remained unmatched. The CDR3 consists of 13 residues. In DNA, the CDR3 is TGTGCCAGCAGTTTACGACAGGGCAACGAGCAGTACTTC. Translated: CASSLRQGNEQYF.

This clonotype showed up just a few times. The V gene is TRBV9, the J gene TRBJ2-5; D is unclear. Per germline, CDR1 SGDLS and CDR2 YYNGEE. This CDR3 comprises 14 residues. Trimming stripped 7 bases from V and 4 bases from J, with 17 bases between. The CDR3 bases are TGTGCCAGCGCACTCACAGAGCCGGGAGAGACCCAGTACTTC. This codes for CASALTEPGETQYF.

The chain joins TRBV5-6 to TRBJ2-7; 8 bases map to TRBD1. Germline V lookup: CDR1 SGHDT, CDR2 YYEEEE. This CDR3 has 13 amino acids. The V segment lost 3 bases and the J segment 5 bases; nucleotides outside the gene matches: 4. CDR3 loop: CASSSDRDHEQYF. The CDR3 DNA sequence: TGTGCCAGCAGCTCGGACAGGGACCACGAGCAGTACTTC. Full variable domain (missing parts from reference TRBV5-6 and TRBJ2-7): DAGVTQSPTHLIKTRGQQVTLRCSPKSGHDTVSWYQQALGQGPQFIFQYYEEEERQRGNFPDRFSGHQFPNYSSELNVNALLLGDSALYLCASSSDRDHEQYFGPGTRLTVT.

The chain is built from TRBV20-1 and TRBJ2-7, with 12 bases matching TRBD2. The V segment lost 5 bases and the J segment 2 bases; nucleotides outside the gene matches: 4. Germline V gives CDR1 DFQATT, CDR2 SNEGSKA (reference sequence). This CDR3 region has 14 residues. CDR3 sequence (DNA): TGCAGTGCTGTGCTAGCGGGAGGGCCCTACGAGCAGTACTTC. It is translated as CSAVLAGGPYEQYF.

There are a few counts of this clonotype. V is TRBV15 and J is TRBJ2-7; no reliable D call. CDR3 length: 14 amino acids. In germline, CDR1 is LNHNV, CDR2 YYDKDF (reference sequence). Trimming stripped 6 bases from V and 0 bases from J, with 12 bases between. Written as DNA, the CDR3 is TGTGCCACCAGTTCTGGGCCTCGCTCCTACGAGCAGTACTTC. Protein: CATSSGPRSYEQYF.

The V gene is TRBV6-5, the J gene TRBJ2-1, with D perhaps given as TRBD1 or TRBD2 (5 bases each). V lost 7 bases to trimming and J lost 10 bases, with 17 bases between them. The length of the CDR3 is 13 residues. Germline assignment: CDR1 MNHEY and CDR2 SVGAGI. CDR3 residues: CASTPGDREEQFF. The CDR3 DNA follows: TGTGCCAGCACTCCCGGGGACCGAGAAGAGCAGTTCTTC.

This clonotype was counted ten times or more. The V gene is TRBV7-8, the J gene TRBJ1-5, with D hard to call. V was shortened by 2 bases and J by 0 bases, with 11 bases between the two germline ends. Germline-derived CDR1 and CDR2 are SGHVS and FQNEAQ. The CDR3 loop spans 16 amino acids. The CDR3 loop is CASSLRQSYSNQPQHF. CDR3 DNA: TGTGCCAGCAGCTTAAGGCAGAGCTATAGCAATCAGCCCCAGCATTTT.

This clonotype was seen a handful of times. The chain carries TRBV20-1 and TRBJ1-6; D is ambiguous. Trimming removed 3 bases at V and 10 bases at J, with 10 bases between. Germline V gene data show CDR1 as DFQATT and CDR2 as SNEGSKA (reference sequence). The CDR3 loop spans 12 amino acids. The CDR3 DNA reads TGCAGTGCTAGCGACCAGAGATCACCCCTCCACTTT. Protein product: CSASDQRSPLHF.

The J gene is TRBJ2-3, the V gene TRBV7-9; 12 positions match TRBD2. With 5 bases clipped from V and 4 bases from J, the junction kept 7 bases outside the gene matches. The CDR3 contains 16 residues. CDR1 is SEHNR, CDR2 FQNEAQ, per germline (reference sequence). The CDR3: CASSRLAGVRADTQYF. The DNA of the CDR3 is TGTGCCAGCAGCCGACTAGCGGGAGTACGGGCAGATACGCAGTATTTT.

In this sample, this clonotype turned up a few times. The chain uses TRBV11-2 and TRBJ1-2, with TRBD1 as a possible D gene (6 bases). The CDR3 has 16 residues. The ends were cut back, 3 bases at V and 3 bases at J, with 17 bases in the middle. Germline-derived CDR1 and CDR2 are SGHAT and FQNNGV. CDR3 sequence: CASSLDGHPGDYGYTF. The CDR3 coding sequence is TGTGCCAGCAGCTTGGACGGACACCCAGGGGACTATGGCTACACCTTC.

This clonotype was seen many times. The genes are TRBV2 and TRBJ2-5, with D maybe TRBD1 (5 bases). There are 14 residues in the CDR3. Germline CDR1 reads SNHLY; CDR2 reads FYNNEI. Trimming cost V 4 bases and J 1 base, with 10 bases left between them. CDR3 in DNA: TGTGCCAGCAGTGCCAGACAGTCCCAAGAGACCCAGTACTTC. Translation: CASSARQSQETQYF.

The chain couples TRBV27 to TRBJ2-7, with D perhaps TRBD2 (5 bases). CDR1 MNHEY and CDR2 SMNVEV come from the germline V gene (reference sequence). With 5 bases removed from V and 5 bases from J, the gap between germline ends came to 28 bases. The CDR3 runs to 18 residues. The CDR3 sequence is CASSISFPGYRGHNEQYF. CDR3 nucleotide sequence: TGTGCCAGCAGTATAAGCTTCCCCGGTTATAGAGGGCATAACGAGCAGTACTTC.

The CDR3 sequence is CATSDPSGNVETQYF. The CDR3 DNA sequence: TGTGCCACCAGTGACCCTAGCGGGAATGTAGAGACCCAGTACTTC. This chain joins TRBV24-1 and TRBJ2-5; 9 bases are shared with TRBD2. The germline CDR1 and CDR2 sequences are KGHDR and SFDVKD. V gave up 4 bases and J gave up 4 bases; unmatched junction bases: 6. The CDR3 consists of 15 residues.

V gene TRBV6-5 combines with J gene TRBJ1-1, with D hard to call. The CDR3 is made up of 12 amino acids. The germline CDR1 and CDR2 sequences are MNHEY and SVGAGI. Trimming removed 6 bases from V and 1 base from J, with 6 bases in between. CDR3 protein: CASRGWNTEAFF. Here the CDR3 DNA reads TGTGCCAGCAGGGGATGGAACACTGAAGCTTTCTTT.

The chain employs TRBV12-3 or TRBV12-4 and TRBJ2-1, with 7 bases that match TRBD2. Germline trimming cut 3 bases from V and 8 bases from J; bases unmatched to any gene: 7. The CDR3 has 14 amino acids. The CDR3 region is CASSLSGAIDEQFF. The CDR3, as DNA: TGTGCCAGCAGTTTGAGCGGGGCAATCGATGAGCAGTTCTTC.

At least ten counts were recorded for this clonotype. The V call is TRBV19, the J call TRBJ1-5, with 11 bases fitting TRBD1. With 6 bases clipped from V and 6 bases from J, the junction kept 4 bases outside the gene matches. The CDR3 sequence is 14 residues long. CDR1 and CDR2 (germline): LNHDA, SQIVND (reference sequence). CDR3 protein: CASSRTGGGQPQHF. The CDR3 coding sequence is TGTGCCAGTAGCCGGACAGGGGGCGGTCAGCCCCAGCATTTT.

This clonotype was picked up one time. The chain couples TRBV12-3 or TRBV12-4 to TRBJ1-1; D remains unclear. The CDR3 extends over 13 amino acids. The V and J ends lost 1 base and 6 bases respectively, with 9 bases between them. In DNA form, the CDR3 reads TGTGCCAGCAGTTTAGAGGGCAACCCTGAAGCTTTCTTT. Its translation is CASSLEGNPEAFF.

This chain joins TRBV5-4 and TRBJ2-1; 13 nucleotides match TRBD2. The V segment lost 4 bases and the J segment 5 bases; nucleotides outside the gene matches: 6. Germline V gene lookup returns CDR1 SGHNT and CDR2 YYREEE (reference sequence). The CDR3 consists of 16 residues. CDR3 sequence: CASSRPGLAGHNEQFF. Here the CDR3 DNA reads TGTGCCAGCAGCCGCCCGGGACTAGCGGGACACAATGAGCAGTTCTTC. Using reference TRBV5-4 and TRBJ2-1 for the parts outside the CDR3, the full variable domain is ETGVTQSPTHLIKTRGQQVTLRCSSQSGHNTVSWYQQALGQGPQFIFQYYREEENGRGNFPPRFSGLQFPNYSSELNVNALELDDSALYLCASSRPGLAGHNEQFFGPGTRLTVL.

V is TRBV27 and J is TRBJ2-1; D is possibly TRBD2 (6 bases). V gave up 0 bases and J gave up 10 bases, with 7 bases separating them. This CDR3 has 12 amino acids. Germline CDR1 reads MNHEY; CDR2 reads SMNVEV (reference sequence). In DNA form, the CDR3 reads TGTGCCAGCAGTTTATCTCGGGGGGAGCAGTTCTTC. Protein product: CASSLSRGEQFF.

The rearrangement links TRBV27 to TRBJ2-7; weak D call: TRBD2 (5 bases). Germline V lookup: CDR1 MNHEY, CDR2 SMNVEV (reference sequence). V was clipped by 4 bases and J by 6 bases, with 19 bases between them. CDR3 length equals 15 residues. This chain's CDR3 is CASSSITGVLVEQYF. The CDR3 coding sequence is TGTGCCAGCAGTTCCATCACCGGGGTCCTAGTCGAGCAGTACTTC.

This clonotype has only a few counts. The chain joins TRBV7-6 to TRBJ2-1; 7 nucleotides align to TRBD2. The junction had 4 bases not matched to a gene; V was cut back by 4 bases and J by 7 bases. The CDR3 runs 13 residues. The germline V gene has CDR1 SGHVS and CDR2 FNYEAQ. As DNA, the CDR3 is TGTGCCAGCAGCTCGGACGGGAGGAATGAGCAGTTCTTC. It yields the protein CASSSDGRNEQFF.

This clonotype was observed a few times. This chain links TRBV12-3 or TRBV12-4 with TRBJ1-1, with D hard to call. The CDR3 is 13 amino acids. Trimming shortened V by 1 base and J by 4 bases, and 7 bases separated the two germline ends. CDR3 sequence (DNA): TGTGCCAGCAGTTTAGGAGGGATCACTGAAGCTTTCTTT. Amino acids: CASSLGGITEAFF.

This chain links TRBV20-1 with TRBJ2-7, with D perhaps matching TRBD1 or TRBD2 (5 bases each). The germline V gene encodes CDR1 DFQATT and CDR2 SNEGSKA (reference sequence). The CDR3 sequence is 14 residues long. Trimming left V 2 bases short and J 2 bases short, with 13 bases between. DNA of the CDR3: TGCAGTGCTAGAAACGGGTGGGGACCCTACGAGCAGTACTTC. Translating gives CSARNGWGPYEQYF.

V gene TRBV6-6 combines with J gene TRBJ2-1; 7 bases fit TRBD1. This CDR3 spans 15 amino acids. Germline lookup yields CDR1 MNHNY and CDR2 SVGAGI (reference sequence). Trimming cost V 5 bases and J 7 bases; bases outside gene matches: 11. CDR3 amino acids: CASSRQGRGENEQFF. In DNA form, the CDR3 reads TGTGCCAGCAGTAGACAGGGTCGGGGCGAGAATGAGCAGTTCTTC.

The CDR3 loop is CATSVGLNTEAFF. The CDR3, as DNA: TGTGCCACCAGCGTCGGGCTGAACACTGAAGCTTTCTTT. The chain is built from TRBV15 and TRBJ1-1; D uncertain. This CDR3 has 13 amino acids. Germline V gives CDR1 LNHNV, CDR2 YYDKDF (reference sequence). Trimming removed 5 bases at V and 0 bases at J, with 7 bases between.

The chain couples TRBV25-1 to TRBJ2-2; 10 bases agree with TRBD1. J was trimmed by 6 bases and V by 6 bases; bases with no gene match: 7. CDR3 length: 15 residues. Germline V gene lookup returns CDR1 MGHDK and CDR2 SYGVNS. This CDR3 is CASRLGTGAAGELFF. In nucleotides, the CDR3 is TGTGCCAGCAGACTAGGGACAGGGGCGGCCGGGGAGCTGTTTTTT.